These T cell receptor beta chains were read from a single sample in a study of shared clonotypes between healthy human individuals. Data came from immunoSEQ multiplex PCR; TCRdb stores just in-frame clones and leaves some out. The sample has hundreds of thousands of clones; about 80% are singletons. The sequencing sample was made of PBMCs. The receptors shown here come from a middle-aged woman in good health. Some clones in this sample may be carry-over from other donors' samples. The CDR3 runs from the conserved cysteine through the conserved F or W. Fields, in order: clone size, D gene, J gene, V gene, CDR3 protein, CDR3 DNA. A D gene is named only where the DNA matches it firmly. Some rows mark clone size as missing; the rest say once, few, many or name a class of expanded clone.

size: NA; D: TRBD1; J: TRBJ2-5; V: TRBV2; CDR3: CASSPNRGQETQYF; DNA: TGTGCCAGCAGCCCTAACAGGGGGCAGGAGACCCAGTACTTC
size: NA; D: NA; J: TRBJ2-7; V: TRBV5-4; CDR3: CASSLRSGGVSASYEQYF; DNA: TGTGCCAGCAGCTTAAGGTCGGGGGGCGTAAGTGCCTCCTACGAGCAGTACTTC
size: NA; D: TRBD2; J: TRBJ2-1; V: TRBV10-2; CDR3: CASRGLAGGNEQFF; DNA: TGCGCCAGCAGGGGACTAGCGGGAGGCAATGAGCAGTTCTTC
size: NA; D: NA; J: TRBJ1-1; V: TRBV19; CDR3: CASAREFMNTEAFF; DNA: TGTGCCAGCGCGCGTGAGTTCATGAACACTGAAGCTTTCTTT
size: NA; D: TRBD1; J: TRBJ2-1; V: TRBV18; CDR3: CASSPPTGADNEQFF; DNA: TGTGCCAGCTCACCACCGACAGGGGCGGACAATGAGCAGTTCTTC
size: NA; D: NA; J: TRBJ1-2; V: TRBV19; CDR3: CASSLLAENYGYTF; DNA: TGTGCCAGTAGTCTCCTTGCCGAAAACTATGGCTACACCTTC
size: many; D: NA; J: TRBJ2-1; V: TRBV4-2; CDR3: CASSHNLEDNEQFF; DNA: TGTGCCAGCAGCCATAATCTAGAGGACAATGAGCAGTTCTTC
size: NA; D: NA; J: TRBJ1-2; V: TRBV19; CDR3: CASSTGAGYTF; DNA: TGTGCCAGTAGTACAGGGGCGGGCTACACCTTC
size: NA; D: NA; J: TRBJ2-2; V: TRBV19; CDR3: CASSIGGLRPPGELFF; DNA: TGTGCCAGTAGTATTGGAGGCCTCCGTCCCCCCGGGGAGCTGTTTTTT
size: NA; D: NA; J: TRBJ1-5; V: TRBV10-2; CDR3: CASSESGLAGNQPQHF; DNA: TGCGCCAGCAGTGAGTCCGGGTTGGCGGGCAATCAGCCCCAGCATTTT
size: NA; D: NA; J: TRBJ2-7; V: TRBV4-2; CDR3: CASSSGEGPDYEQYF; DNA: TGTGCCAGCAGCTCGGGTGAGGGCCCGGACTACGAGCAGTACTTC
size: NA; D: TRBD2; J: TRBJ2-1; V: TRBV13; CDR3: CASSLEGLAGGWDEQFF; DNA: TGTGCCAGCAGCTTAGAGGGACTAGCGGGAGGTTGGGATGAGCAGTTCTTC
size: few; D: NA; J: TRBJ2-1; V: TRBV6-5; CDR3: CASRDLSSYNEQFF; DNA: TGTGCCAGCAGGGACCTTAGCTCCTACAATGAGCAGTTCTTC
size: once; D: NA; J: TRBJ2-2; V: TRBV25-1; CDR3: CASSESGLAGTGELFF; DNA: TGTGCCAGCAGTGAATCGGGCTTGGCGGGGACCGGGGAGCTGTTTTTT
size: few; D: NA; J: TRBJ1-2; V: TRBV6-1; CDR3: CASHGMVGGYTF; DNA: TGTGCCAGCCATGGGATGGTAGGAGGCTACACCTTC
size: NA; D: TRBD1; J: TRBJ1-1; V: TRBV19; CDR3: CASSIKQGGSVAFF; DNA: TGTGCCAGTAGTATTAAACAGGGGGGCTCCGTGGCTTTCTTT
size: NA; D: TRBD1; J: TRBJ1-1; V: TRBV27; CDR3: CASSLFWDREAFF; DNA: TGTGCCAGCAGTTTATTCTGGGACAGAGAAGCTTTCTTT
size: few; D: TRBD2; J: TRBJ2-7; V: TRBV28; CDR3: CASSSPGLGSYEQYF; DNA: TGTGCCAGCAGTTCCCCGGGACTAGGCTCCTACGAGCAGTACTTC
size: many; D: NA; J: TRBJ1-4; V: TRBV25-1; CDR3: CASSGYRETNEKLFF; DNA: TGTGCCAGCAGTGGCTACAGGGAAACTAATGAAAAACTGTTTTTT
size: NA; D: TRBD2; J: TRBJ2-5; V: TRBV27; CDR3: CASQASGREETQYF; DNA: TGTGCCAGCCAGGCTAGCGGGCGGGAGGAGACCCAGTACTTC
size: NA; D: NA; J: TRBJ2-5; V: TRBV4-2; CDR3: CASSQEGLPQGTQYF; DNA: TGTGCCAGCAGCCAAGAAGGTCTACCTCAAGGGACCCAGTACTTC
size: NA; D: NA; J: TRBJ1-2; V: TRBV28; CDR3: CGCVGSHYGYTF; DNA: TGTGGATGTGTGGGCAGCCACTATGGCTACACCTTC
size: few; D: TRBD2; J: TRBJ2-7; V: TRBV5-1; CDR3: CASSASGREHEQYF; DNA: TGCGCCAGCAGCGCTAGCGGGAGGGAACACGAGCAGTACTTC
size: NA; D: NA; J: TRBJ1-1; V: TRBV9; CDR3: CASSVSPNTEAFF; DNA: TGTGCCAGCAGCGTAAGTCCCAACACTGAAGCTTTCTTT
size: NA; D: TRBD2; J: TRBJ2-1; V: TRBV6-5; CDR3: CASKPGLALNEQFF; DNA: TGTGCCAGTAAACCGGGACTAGCTCTCAATGAGCAGTTCTTC
size: NA; D: NA; J: TRBJ1-1; V: TRBV18; CDR3: CASSKGRENTEAFF; DNA: TGTGCCAGCTCAAAGGGACGGGAGAACACTGAAGCTTTCTTT
size: NA; D: NA; J: TRBJ2-1; V: TRBV11-2; CDR3: CASSLEGDSYNEQFF; DNA: TGTGCCAGCAGCTTAGAGGGGGACTCATACAATGAGCAGTTCTTC
size: few; D: NA; J: TRBJ2-2; V: TRBV19; CDR3: CASSRASGELFF; DNA: TGTGCCAGTAGTAGGGCTTCCGGGGAGCTGTTTTTT
size: NA; D: TRBD2; J: TRBJ2-7; V: TRBV2; CDR3: CASMMAGEWGWYEQYF; DNA: TGTGCCAGCATGATGGCGGGAGAATGGGGTTGGTACGAGCAGTACTTC
size: NA; D: TRBD1; J: TRBJ2-7; V: TRBV7-9; CDR3: CASSLVGQGDLKSAYEQYF; DNA: TGTGCCAGCAGCTTAGTAGGACAGGGGGATCTGAAAAGTGCCTACGAGCAGTACTTC
size: NA; D: NA; J: TRBJ1-2; V: TRBV28; CDR3: CASRSGGRQGYTF; DNA: TGTGCCAGCAGGTCTGGGGGGAGGCAAGGCTACACCTTC
size: many; D: TRBD2; J: TRBJ2-3; V: TRBV7-3; CDR3: CASSASGSRTDTQYF; DNA: TGTGCCAGCAGCGCTAGCGGGAGTAGGACAGATACGCAGTATTTT
size: NA; D: NA; J: TRBJ2-7; V: TRBV6-1; CDR3: CASSEGVRAYEQYF; DNA: TGTGCCAGCAGTGAAGGCGTCAGGGCGTACGAGCAGTACTTC
size: few; D: TRBD2; J: TRBJ2-1; V: TRBV7-2; CDR3: CASSFLAGGPSSYNEQFF; DNA: TGTGCCAGCAGCTTCCTAGCGGGAGGGCCAAGCTCCTACAATGAGCAGTTCTTC
size: NA; D: TRBD1; J: TRBJ1-5; V: TRBV28; CDR3: CASSFWTGGDQPQHF; DNA: TGTGCCAGCAGTTTTTGGACAGGGGGGGATCAGCCCCAGCATTTT
size: NA; D: NA; J: TRBJ1-1; V: TRBV2; CDR3: CASSENGVTEAFF; DNA: TGTGCCAGCAGTGAGAATGGGGTAACTGAAGCTTTCTTT
size: NA; D: TRBD1; J: TRBJ1-4; V: TRBV29-1; CDR3: CSVGHRGNEKLFF; DNA: TGCAGCGTTGGGCACAGGGGAAATGAAAAACTGTTTTTT
size: NA; D: TRBD2; J: TRBJ2-7; V: TRBV2; CDR3: CASRGLDPYEQYF; DNA: TGTGCCAGCAGGGGACTAGATCCCTACGAGCAGTACTTC
size: NA; D: TRBD1; J: TRBJ2-1; V: TRBV7-9; CDR3: CASSFSLRDRVLSERFF; DNA: TGTGCCAGCAGCTTTAGCCTTCGGGACAGGGTATTGAGTGAGCGGTTCTTC
size: NA; D: NA; J: TRBJ1-5; V: TRBV27; CDR3: CASSPTGLGNQPQHF; DNA: TGTGCCAGCAGTCCCACGGGGTTGGGCAATCAGCCCCAGCATTTT
size: NA; D: TRBD1; J: TRBJ1-2; V: TRBV7-9; CDR3: CASSLRGQPYGYTF; DNA: TGTGCCAGCAGCTTAAGGGGACAGCCCTATGGCTACACCTTC